This T cell receptor (beta chain) derives from a study of Graves' ophthalmopathy and Graves' hyperthyroidism. Study in general: Peripheral blood (taken before any treatment) was collected at initial diagnosis. Study results and caveats: Cross-validated, the 13-signature model showed 87.88%/81.08% sensitivity/specificity, and 80%/75% in the test set.

From RNA, the CDR3 regions of TCR beta chains were amplified and sequenced. A first-round RT-PCR used HTBI primers, followed by a second-round multiplex PCR. TCRdb processed the multiplex PCR reads anew with MiXCR; each CDR3 protein has one entry. The sample yields hundreds of thousands of distinct CDR3 sequences, more than 40% seen once. Germline CDR1 SGHTA, CDR2 FQGNSA. V lost 3 bases and J 5 bases, leaving 11 bases between the germline ends. The CDR3 totals 15 residues. A note on this clonotype: Its matching antigen is unknown.

Certain patients, namely those with other autoimmune diseases, uncontrolled infections, pregnancy or lactation, were excluded. Clinical symptoms and serum thyroxine were used for diagnosis; TRAb, thyroid ultrasound and orbital computed tomography were also relied on. The TCR sequence derives from an adult man with Graves' ophthalmopathy. The sample was peripheral blood. The chain combines TRBV7-2 with TRBJ1-6; D might be TRBD1 (5 bases). The CDR3 DNA is TGTGCCAGCAGCTTCCCAGGGTTTAATAATTCACCCCTCCACTTT. It encodes CASSFPGFNNSPLHF.